This T cell receptor beta chain was sequenced in a study of blood T cell repertoires in COVID-19. Across the study: PBMCs, B-cell-depleted T cells, or T cells provided the cDNA or gDNA that made up the material.

Original handling: For nucleated cells, counts were estimated from reference gene primer amplification. Repertoires were generated with immunoSEQ multiplex PCR, while TCRdb's copy carries only in-frame clones and drops some. For V, J and clone size, that table is used; D and trimming come from the DNA. The sample carries approximately 260,000 clones, roughly nine tenths recorded once. The V gene's germline CDR1 is SGHAT and CDR2 FQNNGV. The CDR3 is made up of 16 amino acids. Trimming cost V 3 bases and J 5 bases; bases outside gene matches: 11. This chain links TRBV11-2 with TRBJ2-5, with 8 nucleotides matching TRBD1. The sample comprised peripheral blood. This TCR was recovered from a man between 45 and 60 years old with acute or convalescent COVID-19. In DNA, the CDR3 is TGTGCCAGCAGCTTGGGCGGTACAGGGGGTTGGGAGACCCAGTACTTC. Protein product: CASSLGGTGGWETQYF.